The 32 T cell receptor beta chains below were found in one sample sequenced in a study of radiation and T cells in renal cell carcinoma. TCRdb's copy holds only in-frame clones and misses some; the assay was immunoSEQ multiplex PCR. The sample shows around 70,000 clones, about 81% of them seen only once. This sample's time point: blood 2 weeks post-SBRT. The treatment was: 15 Gy SBRT to primary tumor, nephrectomy 4 weeks later. The material sequenced was blood, taken from a patient whose treatment included radiotherapy and nephrectomy. All receptors derive from a man in his sixties with renal cell carcinoma.

The rearrangement joins TRBV6-6 to TRBJ2-3, with 10 bases fitting TRBD2. V was pared by 5 bases and J by 0 bases, with 5 bases of the junction left unmatched. Germline loops: CDR1 MNHNY, CDR2 SVGAGI (reference sequence). The CDR3 consists of 16 residues. The CDR3 reads CASSLGTSASTDTQYF. The CDR3 bases are TGTGCCAGCAGTCTCGGGACTAGCGCTAGCACAGATACGCAGTATTTT.

The gene calls are TRBV18 and TRBJ1-4; D unresolved. Trimming shortened V by 2 bases and J by 4 bases, and 11 bases separated the two germline ends. The CDR3 is 15 residues long. Germline assignment: CDR1 KGHSH and CDR2 LQKENI. This chain's CDR3 is CASSPTKQFNEKLFF. Written as DNA, the CDR3 is TGTGCCAGCTCACCAACAAAACAGTTTAATGAAAAACTGTTTTTT.

This sequence joins TRBV10-2 and TRBJ2-1, with 7 nucleotides matching TRBD2. From germline, CDR1 is WSHSY and CDR2 SAAADI. CDR3 length: 13 amino acids. V gave up 6 bases and J gave up 8 bases; unmatched junction bases: 7. The CDR3 DNA sequence: TGCGCCAGCAGGGGACTAACATACTATGAGCAGTTCTTC. As protein: CASRGLTYYEQFF.

The chain uses TRBV18 and TRBJ1-1; TRBD1 agrees at 9 bases. Trimming removed 4 bases from V and 6 bases from J; junction bases left unmatched: 9. The germline V gene has CDR1 KGHSH and CDR2 LQKENI. This CDR3 is built from 15 residues. The CDR3 region has the DNA TGTGCCAGCTCACGAAGGACAGGGGTAGGACCTGAAGCTTTCTTT. Residues: CASSRRTGVGPEAFF.

Only a few counts were recorded for this clone. CDR3 protein: CASSLGQRIYGYTF. In DNA form, the CDR3 reads TGTGCCAGCAGCTTAGGTCAGCGGATCTATGGCTACACCTTC. The J gene is TRBJ1-2, the V gene TRBV7-2; D is ambiguous. The CDR3 length is 14 residues. V lost 1 base and J 4 bases, leaving 10 bases between the germline ends. From germline, CDR1 is SGHTA and CDR2 FQGNSA.

V and J are TRBV6-5 and TRBJ1-2; D possibly corresponds to TRBD1 (5 bases). CDR1 is MNHEY, CDR2 SVGAGI, per germline. The ends were cut back, 4 bases at V and 3 bases at J, with 12 bases in the middle. The CDR3 totals 14 residues. In nucleotides, the CDR3 is TGTGCCAGCAGTTCCAGGGCCCTCCACTATGGCTACACCTTC. Its protein product is CASSSRALHYGYTF.

Comment on this clone: Other DNA sequences in the sample encode the same CDR3. The rearrangement uses TRBV5-6 and TRBJ2-7; D gene uncertain. CDR3 length: 11 residues. Germline V lookup: CDR1 SGHDT, CDR2 YYEEEE. Trimming cost V 4 bases and J 4 bases, with 6 bases left between them. Written as DNA, the CDR3 is TGTGCCAGCAGCCTAGGATACGAGCAGTACTTC. It is translated as CASSLGYEQYF.

J is TRBJ1-1 and V is TRBV7-9; TRBD1 matches 11 bases. The J segment lost 6 bases and the V segment lost 5 bases, leaving 5 bases of the junction unmatched. The CDR3 is made up of 14 amino acids. The germline CDR1 and CDR2 sequences are SEHNR and FQNEAQ (reference sequence). The DNA for the CDR3 is TGTGCCAGCAGCGGGTGGACAGGGGGCGCTGAAGCTTTCTTT. Translation: CASSGWTGGAEAFF.

The chain links TRBV9 to TRBJ2-7; no clear D. V lost 0 bases and J lost 2, with 12 bases in between. This CDR3 spans 15 amino acids. CDR1 and CDR2 from the germline V gene are SGDLS and YYNGEE. CDR3 in DNA: TGTGCCAGCAGCGTAGGGGATACAGCGCCCTACGAGCAGTACTTC. Protein: CASSVGDTAPYEQYF. The full variable domain, its missing parts supplied by reference TRBV9 and TRBJ2-7, is DSGVTQTPKHLITATGQRVTLRCSPRSGDLSVYWYQQSLDQGLQFLIQYYNGEERAKGNILERFSAQQFPDLHSELNLSSLELGDSALYFCASSVGDTAPYEQYFGPGTRLTVT.

The table lists this clone with a few counts. This chain connects TRBV7-2 to TRBJ1-2, with D possibly TRBD1 on 6 matching bases. Germline values: CDR1 SGHTA, CDR2 FQGNSA. This CDR3 contains 14 residues. V gave up 4 bases and J gave up 5 bases, with 14 bases separating them. The CDR3 nucleotides read TGTGCCAGCAGCTCACAGGGTAGGGGGTATGGCTACACCTTC. Translating gives CASSSQGRGYGYTF.

The V gene is TRBV5-4, the J gene TRBJ2-7, with a possible D match to TRBD2 (6 bases). The CDR3 has 13 amino acids. The germline V and J ends were trimmed by 3 bases and 3 bases, with 10 bases remaining between them. Germline CDR1 is SGHNT and CDR2 is YYREEE (reference sequence). The DNA of the CDR3 is TGTGCCAGCAGCTCAACTAGCAGCTACGAGCAGTACTTC. Amino acid sequence: CASSSTSSYEQYF.

This rearrangement joins TRBV9 to TRBJ1-2, with 11 bases lining up with TRBD1. Losses at the gene ends were 4 bases for V and 0 bases for J; bases not matched to a gene: 8. The CDR3 loop spans 17 amino acids. CDR1 and CDR2 (germline): SGDLS, YYNGEE. CDR3 amino acids: CASSPRTGGASNYGYTF. CDR3 nucleotide sequence: TGTGCCAGCAGCCCCAGGACAGGGGGCGCGTCTAACTATGGCTACACCTTC.

The gene calls are TRBV21-1 and TRBJ1-2. TRBV21-1 is recorded as a pseudogene. The CDR3 extends over 12 amino acids. CDR3 region: CASSKFRVGYTF. CDR3 nucleotides: TGTGCCAGCAGCAAATTTCGGGTGGGCTACACCTTC.

This clone was seen just once. V gene TRBV5-6 combines with J gene TRBJ1-1; TRBD1 is a possible D gene (5 bases). Trimming pared 3 bases from V and 1 base from J, leaving 10 bases between. Germline loops: CDR1 SGHDT, CDR2 YYEEEE. This CDR3 is built from 14 residues. The CDR3 region is CASSYGTSNTEAFF. CDR3 DNA sequence: TGTGCCAGCAGCTACGGGACGTCGAACACTGAAGCTTTCTTT.

The genes are TRBV7-2 and TRBJ2-5; D might be TRBD1 (6 bases). The better agreement between TRBJ2-7 and the DNA end casts doubt on the J call. The CDR3 sequence is 14 residues long. The germline CDR1 and CDR2 sequences are SGHTA and FQGNSA. CDR3 sequence: CASSSDRTSYEQYF. The DNA of the CDR3 is TGTGCCAGCAGCTCCGACAGGACGAGCTACGAGCAGTACTTC.

The V call is TRBV4-1, the J call TRBJ2-2; the D is unclear. The CDR3 is made up of 11 amino acids. Germline V gene data show CDR1 as MGHRA and CDR2 as YSYEKL. Trimming removed 6 bases from V and 5 bases from J, with 4 bases in between. The CDR3 DNA sequence: TGCGCCAGCAGACGGACCGGGGAGCTGTTTTTT. Amino acid sequence: CASRRTGELFF.

J is TRBJ2-3 and V is TRBV14; 9 bases are shared with TRBD1. V lost 4 bases, J lost 0 bases, and 5 bases stayed unmatched. Germline V gene data show CDR1 as SGHDN and CDR2 as FVKESK. The CDR3 totals 16 residues. The CDR3 spells CASSLWGTGSTDTQYF. Here the CDR3 DNA reads TGTGCCAGCAGCCTTTGGGGGACAGGGAGCACAGATACGCAGTATTTT.

The chain has TRBV5-6 and TRBJ2-3, with a tentative D call TRBD2 (5 bases). Germline CDR1 and CDR2: SGHDT and YYEEEE. This CDR3 comprises 13 residues. V lost 4 bases, J lost 7 bases, and 13 bases lay in between. The CDR3 reads CASSLGSENTQYF. CDR3 in DNA: TGTGCCAGCAGCCTTGGTAGCGAGAATACGCAGTATTTT.

Remarks on this clone: One junction end does not reproduce the germline sequence, and a read error may be involved. The chain's CDR3 is CASSSRGLATVFRF. DNA for the CDR3: TGTGCCAGCAGTTCAAGAGGACTAGCGACAGTCTTCAGGTTT. The chain recombines TRBV27 with TRBJ2-3, with 9 bases matching TRBD2. The CDR3 runs to 14 residues. CDR1 MNHEY and CDR2 SMNVEV come from the germline V gene (reference sequence).

V is TRBV25-1 and J is TRBJ1-4; D is ambiguous. The CDR3 sequence is 12 residues long. Looked up from germline, CDR1 is MGHDK and CDR2 is SYGVNS. V gave up 6 bases and J gave up 4 bases, with 6 bases separating them. DNA for the CDR3: TGTGCCAGCAGGGACCATAATGAAAAACTGTTTTTT. Amino acid sequence: CASRDHNEKLFF.

The chain carries TRBV5-8 and TRBJ2-2; D may be TRBD2 (6 bases). The CDR3 contains 16 residues. The ends were cut back, 0 bases at V and 4 bases at J, with 13 bases in the middle. From germline, CDR1 is SGHTS and CDR2 YDEGEE. The chain's CDR3 is CASSLGLDWATGELFF. CDR3 nucleotides: TGTGCCAGCAGCTTGGGACTAGACTGGGCCACCGGGGAGCTGTTTTTT.

The rearrangement uses TRBV15 and TRBJ1-5; 7 bases map to TRBD1. With V trimmed by 4 bases and J by 6 bases, 6 bases remained unmatched. CDR1 LNHNV and CDR2 YYDKDF come from the germline V gene (reference sequence). CDR3 size: 14 residues. CDR3 coding DNA: TGTGCCACCAGCACCCGACAGGGAGGTCAGCCCCAGCATTTT. It is translated as CATSTRQGGQPQHF.

This rearrangement joins TRBV28 to TRBJ2-5, with 8 bases that match TRBD1. Germline V gene sequence: CDR1 MDHEN, CDR2 SYDVKM. This CDR3 has 13 residues. Trimming took 6 bases from V and 4 from J; bases not matched to a gene: 4. CDR3 bases: TGTGCCAGCAGGTCAGGGGGCTTAGAGACCCAGTACTTC. Translated, it gives CASRSGGLETQYF.

The table lists this clone with a few counts. The CDR3 spells CASSVGQGDTEAFF. DNA for the CDR3: TGTGCCAGCAGCGTCGGACAGGGAGACACTGAAGCTTTCTTT. This chain uses TRBV11-2 with TRBJ1-1, with 8 bases that match TRBD1. V shed 5 bases, J shed 3 bases, and the junction held 5 bases outside the gene matches. Per the germline V gene, CDR1 is SGHAT and CDR2 is FQNNGV. The CDR3 has 14 amino acids.

CDR3 region: CASSPRLAGGGETQYF. CDR3 coding DNA: TGTGCCAGCAGCCCCCGACTAGCGGGAGGAGGAGAGACCCAGTACTTC. The J gene is TRBJ2-5, the V gene TRBV4-2; 13 bases fit TRBD2. V trimming: 4 bases; J trimming: 4 bases; junction bases outside the gene matches: 6. Looked up from germline, CDR1 is LGHNA and CDR2 is YNFKEQ. There are 16 residues in the CDR3.

The V call is TRBV28, the J call TRBJ2-5; no clear D gene. Looked up from germline, CDR1 is MDHEN and CDR2 is SYDVKM. With 4 bases removed from V and 5 bases from J, the gap between germline ends came to 8 bases. This CDR3 has 12 amino acids. CDR3 bases: TGTGCCAGCAGTTACTCGTGGGAGACCCAGTACTTC. Its translation: CASSYSWETQYF.

This clone was observed a handful of times. Mismatch with germline at one junction end may stem from a read error. The chain employs TRBV6-1 and TRBJ2-7; 9 bases map to TRBD1. This CDR3 spans 14 amino acids. From germline, CDR1 is MNHNS and CDR2 SASEGT. The CDR3 DNA reads TGTGCCACCAGTCGTGGGGACAGGGCCTACGAGCAGTACTTC. This encodes CATSRGDRAYEQYF.

This chain uses TRBV5-4 with TRBJ2-3; 10 bases agree with TRBD2. The junction had 8 bases not matched to a gene; V was cut back by 4 bases and J by 9 bases. The CDR3 spans 14 residues. CDR1 SGHNT and CDR2 YYREEE come from the germline V gene (reference sequence). The CDR3 spells CASSPIAGGGTQYF. The CDR3 bases are TGTGCCAGCAGCCCAATAGCGGGAGGTGGGACGCAGTATTTT.

The CDR3 DNA is TGTGCCAGCAGCCAAGGGACAGGGCTACAAGAGACCCAGTACTTC. Translating gives CASSQGTGLQETQYF. V and J are TRBV14 and TRBJ2-5; 8 nucleotides agree with TRBD1. V was clipped by 1 base and J by 2 bases; unmatched bases: 3. Germline V CDR1 and CDR2: SGHDN, FVKESK. The CDR3 is 15 residues long.

A few counts support this clone. The chain employs TRBV28 and TRBJ1-2; D gene uncertain. The CDR3 totals 12 residues. Trimming stripped 6 bases from V and 11 bases from J, with 16 bases between. Germline V CDR1 and CDR2: MDHEN, SYDVKM. CDR3 residues: CASRGRLLRYTF. In nucleotides, the CDR3 is TGTGCCAGCAGAGGACGGCTCTTGAGGTACACCTTC.

CDR3 loop: CASSFTGGPYSNQPQHF. DNA of the CDR3: TGTGCCAGCAGCTTTACAGGGGGCCCCTATAGCAATCAGCCCCAGCATTTT. V gene TRBV5-5 combines with J gene TRBJ1-5; 9 bases match TRBD1. Germline assignment: CDR1 SGHKS and CDR2 YYEKEE (reference sequence). The V and J ends lost 2 bases and 0 bases, in that order; junction bases with no gene match: 6. This CDR3 comprises 17 residues.

The rearrangement joins TRBV5-1 to TRBJ2-1; maybe TRBD1 (5 bases). Germline CDR1 reads SGHRS; CDR2 reads YFSETQ. The ends were cut back, 0 bases at V and 6 bases at J, with 7 bases in the middle. CDR3 length: 13 amino acids. The chain's CDR3 is CASSLDQGNEQFF. DNA for the CDR3: TGCGCCAGCAGCTTGGACCAGGGCAATGAGCAGTTCTTC.